The 32 T cell receptor beta chains below come from one sample, sequenced in a study of OX40 agonist ivuxolimab in advanced cancers. Sequencing used immunoSEQ multiplex PCR; TCRdb keeps in-frame clones, though not all of them. The sample contains tens of thousands of clones, roughly 89% of which appear only once. Sequencing used CD4+ or CD8+ T cells sorted from blood, obtained in a trial of the OX40 agonist ivuxolimab. These receptors all come from an adult with an advanced solid tumor such as melanoma, head and neck, liver or kidney cancer.

The chain links TRBV5-6 to TRBJ1-1; maybe TRBD1 (5 bases). The CDR3 totals 15 residues. V was clipped by 4 bases and J by 0 bases, with 13 bases between them. From germline, CDR1 is SGHDT and CDR2 YYEEEE. The CDR3 sequence: CASSPGTVMNTEAFF. DNA of the CDR3: TGTGCCAGCAGCCCGGGGACGGTCATGAACACTGAAGCTTTCTTT.

DNA for the CDR3: TGTGCCAGCCTGAATTCGCTGAACACTGAAGCTTTCTTT. Protein: CASLNSLNTEAFF. The chain carries TRBV27 and TRBJ1-1; D ambiguous. The CDR3 totals 13 residues. Trimming took off 8 bases at V and 0 bases at J, with 10 bases between the two ends. CDR1 MNHEY and CDR2 SMNVEV come from the germline V gene (reference sequence).

The V call is TRBV27, the J call TRBJ2-3, with 11 bases matching TRBD2. The CDR3 consists of 15 residues. V shed 7 bases and J 3 bases; nucleotides not matched to a gene: 6. Germline V gene sequence: CDR1 MNHEY, CDR2 SMNVEV (reference sequence). CDR3 nucleotide sequence: TGTGCCAGCAACATAGCGGGAGGGGGAACAGATACGCAGTATTTT. It specifies CASNIAGGGTDTQYF.

This clone was detected only once. J is TRBJ2-7 and V is TRBV4-1; D unresolved. Trimming stripped 0 bases from V and 7 bases from J, with 7 bases between. This CDR3 contains 12 residues. CDR1 and CDR2 (germline): MGHRA, YSYEKL. CDR3: CASSQDSVEQYF. The CDR3 coding sequence is TGCGCCAGCAGCCAAGATTCCGTGGAGCAGTACTTC.

V usage is TRBV5-1 and J usage is TRBJ2-6; the D is unclear. The CDR3 covers 13 residues. Trimming shortened V by 5 bases and J by 4 bases, and 7 bases separated the two germline ends. Looked up from germline, CDR1 is SGHRS and CDR2 is YFSETQ. The CDR3 sequence is CASRERGANVLTF. The CDR3, as DNA: TGCGCCAGCAGAGAACGGGGGGCCAACGTCCTGACTTTC.

The genes are TRBV9 and TRBJ2-1, with TRBD1 identical over 7 bases. Per the germline V gene, CDR1 is SGDLS and CDR2 is YYNGEE. Trimming took 1 base from V and 0 from J; bases not matched to a gene: 13. There are 19 residues in the CDR3. The CDR3 loop is CASSVWDSDLMSSYNEQFF. The DNA for the CDR3 is TGTGCCAGCAGCGTATGGGACAGCGACCTGATGAGCTCCTACAATGAGCAGTTCTTC.

This chain joins TRBV5-4 and TRBJ1-1; 7 bases are a match to TRBD1. The V segment lost 4 bases and the J segment 4 bases; nucleotides outside the gene matches: 7. This CDR3 has 14 amino acids. Germline values: CDR1 SGHNT, CDR2 YYREEE (reference sequence). CDR3 loop: CASSTDRVRTEAFF. In DNA form, the CDR3 reads TGTGCCAGCAGCACCGACAGGGTGCGCACTGAAGCTTTCTTT. The variable domain in full, with the rest retrieved from reference TRBV5-4 and TRBJ1-1, is ETGVTQSPTHLIKTRGQQVTLRCSSQSGHNTVSWYQQALGQGPQFIFQYYREEENGRGNFPPRFSGLQFPNYSSELNVNALELDDSALYLCASSTDRVRTEAFFGQGTRLTVV.

The rearrangement uses TRBV25-1 and TRBJ1-1; 8 bases agree with TRBD1. From germline, CDR1 is MGHDK and CDR2 SYGVNS. CDR3 length: 10 amino acids. For the CDR3, the DNA is TGTACCACAGGGGGCACTGAAGCTTTCTTT. Translation gives CTTGGTEAFF.

The chain joins TRBV7-6 to TRBJ2-1; D gene ambiguous. CDR1 and CDR2 from the germline V gene are SGHVS and FNYEAQ. The ends were cut back, 5 bases at V and 8 bases at J, with 7 bases in the middle. The CDR3 totals 11 residues. CDR3 sequence (DNA): TGTGCCAGCAGCCCTGGCTATGAGCAGTTCTTC. Its protein is CASSPGYEQFF.

The chain links TRBV5-1 to TRBJ1-4, with D unresolved. V was trimmed by 5 bases and J by 4 bases, leaving 15 bases between them. Germline values: CDR1 SGHRS, CDR2 YFSETQ. This CDR3 is 15 amino acids long. CDR3 amino acids: CASRNHPNINEKLFF. The CDR3 nucleotides read TGCGCCAGCAGGAACCACCCTAACATTAATGAAAAACTGTTTTTT.

The V and J genes are TRBV7-2 and TRBJ2-5, with D maybe TRBD1 (7 bases). The CDR3 runs to 15 residues. Per the germline V gene, CDR1 is SGHTA and CDR2 is FQGNSA. The ends were cut back, 5 bases at V and 7 bases at J, with 20 bases in the middle. CDR3 sequence reads: CASSGGTVAYGTQYF. The CDR3, as DNA: TGTGCCAGCAGCGGAGGGACAGTCGCCTACGGGACCCAGTACTTC.

A few counts support this clone. This chain links TRBV7-9 with TRBJ2-7; no clear D. The CDR3 has 12 residues. V shed 4 bases and J shed 5 bases, with 9 bases lying between them. The germline CDR1 and CDR2 sequences are SEHNR and FQNEAQ (reference sequence). The CDR3: CASSSLVDEQYF. The CDR3 DNA is TGTGCCAGCAGCTCCCTAGTCGACGAGCAGTACTTC.

The chain links TRBV9 to TRBJ1-1; TRBD1 is a possible D gene (6 bases). Trimming cost V 0 bases and J 0 bases, with 24 bases left between them. This CDR3 is 20 amino acids long. Per the germline V gene, CDR1 is SGDLS and CDR2 is YYNGEE. The CDR3 DNA sequence: TGTGCCAGCAGCGTAGGACCGATAGCCCTCCGGCAGGGGATGAACACTGAAGCTTTCTTT. Translation gives CASSVGPIALRQGMNTEAFF.

This sequence joins TRBV19 and TRBJ2-7, with TRBD2 identical over 9 bases. Germline-derived CDR1 and CDR2 are LNHDA and SQIVND (reference sequence). This CDR3 is 14 amino acids long. Germline trimming cut 6 bases from V and 7 bases from J; bases unmatched to any gene: 10. The CDR3 nucleotides read TGTGCCAGTAGGGTTGGCGGGGGGGCCTTGGAGCAGTACTTC. It translates to CASRVGGGALEQYF.

This sequence joins TRBV7-9 and TRBJ2-1; 11 positions match TRBD2. The germline V gene has CDR1 SEHNR and CDR2 FQNEAQ (reference sequence). The CDR3 spans 17 residues. V shed 5 bases, J shed 3 bases, and the junction held 9 bases outside the gene matches. The DNA of the CDR3 is TGTGCCAGCAGCACAAAACTAGCGGGAGATATCTACAATGAGCAGTTCTTC. Translated: CASSTKLAGDIYNEQFF.

The chain links TRBV11-2 to TRBJ1-4; no firm D call. Trimming shortened V by 5 bases and J by 4 bases, and 14 bases separated the two germline ends. Germline-derived CDR1 and CDR2 are SGHAT and FQNNGV. The CDR3 has 15 residues. CDR3 protein: CASSRYYGGNEKLFF. As DNA, the CDR3 is TGTGCCAGCAGCCGATACTACGGTGGTAATGAAAAACTGTTTTTT.

This clone was counted a few times. V and J are TRBV28 and TRBJ2-7; no clear D gene. Germline loops: CDR1 MDHEN, CDR2 SYDVKM. V was cut by 5 bases and J by 4 bases, with 18 bases left in between. The CDR3 has 15 amino acids. CDR3 loop: CASSPPTVLGYEQYF. Written as DNA, the CDR3 is TGTGCCAGCAGTCCCCCCACGGTTTTAGGGTACGAGCAGTACTTC.

J is TRBJ2-1 and V is TRBV10-3; D possibly corresponds to TRBD2 (6 bases). V gave up 1 base and J gave up 6 bases, with 13 bases separating them. Looked up from germline, CDR1 is ENHRY and CDR2 is SYGVKD. The CDR3 is made up of 15 amino acids. This CDR3 reads CAISEFGGTGNEQFF. The CDR3 coding sequence is TGTGCCATCAGTGAGTTCGGCGGGACGGGCAATGAGCAGTTCTTC.

The chain links TRBV27 to TRBJ2-7; 8 nucleotides match TRBD2. The CDR3 contains 15 residues. Losses at the gene ends were 6 bases for V and 4 bases for J; bases not matched to a gene: 11. Germline loops: CDR1 MNHEY, CDR2 SMNVEV (reference sequence). The CDR3 loop is CASRPFVREVYEQYF. DNA for the CDR3: TGTGCCAGCAGGCCCTTTGTGCGGGAGGTATACGAGCAGTACTTC.

J is TRBJ1-4 and V is TRBV29-1, with D possibly matching TRBD1 (5 bases). Germline-derived CDR1 and CDR2 are SQVTM and ANQGSEA. CDR3 size: 12 residues. Trimming removed 7 bases at V and 8 bases at J, with 14 bases between. CDR3 nucleotide sequence: TGCAGCGCAAGAGGGGTAGAGGAAAAACTGTTTTTT. Its protein is CSARGVEEKLFF.

This chain joins TRBV19 and TRBJ1-1; perhaps TRBD1 as D (5 bases). Germline V gene data show CDR1 as LNHDA and CDR2 as SQIVND (reference sequence). This CDR3 spans 13 amino acids. The ends were cut back, 3 bases at V and 4 bases at J, with 9 bases in the middle. CDR3 in DNA: TGTGCCAGTAGTATCTTCGGGGGCACTGAAGCTTTCTTT. As protein: CASSIFGGTEAFF. Full variable domain (outside the CDR3, taken from reference TRBV19 and TRBJ1-1): DGGITQSPKYLFRKEGQNVTLSCEQNLNHDAMYWYRQDPGQGLRLIYYSQIVNDFQKGDIAEGYSVSREKKESFPLTVTSAQKNPTAFYLCASSIFGGTEAFFGQGTRLTVV.

The J gene is TRBJ2-5, the V gene TRBV25-1; unclear D gene. Between the trimmed V and J ends, which lost 7 bases and 1 base, there was a span of 10 bases. Germline loops: CDR1 MGHDK, CDR2 SYGVNS. The CDR3 has 13 amino acids. In DNA, the CDR3 is TGTGCCAGCAATCTTCGCAGCCAAGAGACCCAGTACTTC. Its translation: CASNLRSQETQYF.

V gene TRBV7-9 combines with J gene TRBJ2-1; 8 nucleotides line up with TRBD1. Germline assignment: CDR1 SEHNR and CDR2 FQNEAQ (reference sequence). After removal of 8 bases from V and 7 bases from J, the junction contained 13 bases not matched to a gene. The length of the CDR3 is 15 residues. CDR3 region: CASRPTGGAWNEQFF. The CDR3, as DNA: TGTGCCAGCCGACCAACAGGGGGTGCTTGGAATGAGCAGTTCTTC.

This chain joins TRBV5-4 and TRBJ2-1; 12 positions agree with TRBD2. V gave up 5 bases and J gave up 3 bases; unmatched junction bases: 6. CDR1 is SGHNT, CDR2 YYREEE, per germline (reference sequence). CDR3 length: 16 amino acids. The CDR3 is CASRTGTSGFYNEQFF. CDR3 bases: TGTGCCAGCAGGACCGGGACTAGCGGGTTCTACAATGAGCAGTTCTTC.

The chain couples TRBV2 to TRBJ1-5; TRBD1 matches at 8 bases. CDR1 is SNHLY and CDR2 is FYNNEI in the germline V gene. This CDR3 spans 14 amino acids. With 5 bases clipped from V and 7 bases from J, the junction kept 7 bases outside the gene matches. CDR3 residues: CASSLGQGRQPQHF. The DNA for the CDR3 is TGTGCCAGCAGTCTCGGACAGGGCAGGCAGCCCCAGCATTTT.

The V and J genes are TRBV6-5 and TRBJ2-7; 7 bases map to TRBD1. The CDR3 runs 15 residues. The germline CDR1 and CDR2 sequences are MNHEY and SVGAGI. V was clipped by 0 bases and J by 7 bases; unmatched bases: 9. The CDR3 coding sequence is TGTGCCAGCAGTTACTCGACAGGGAGATTTGAAGAGCAGTACTTC. This translates into CASSYSTGRFEEQYF.

The V gene is TRBV27, the J gene TRBJ2-3; D remains ambiguous. This CDR3 has 13 residues. Deletions cut 7 bases from V and 1 base from J, with 9 bases between. Looked up from germline, CDR1 is MNHEY and CDR2 is SMNVEV (reference sequence). CDR3 sequence (DNA): TGTGCCAGCACCCCCTTAGGCACAGATACGCAGTATTTT. Its protein is CASTPLGTDTQYF.

This clone was detected once. The rearrangement joins TRBV27 to TRBJ2-2, with 11 bases lining up with TRBD2. V gave up 3 bases and J gave up 5 bases; unmatched junction bases: 11. Germline CDR1 reads MNHEY; CDR2 reads SMNVEV (reference sequence). The length of the CDR3 is 18 residues. This CDR3 is CASSFLIAGGPGTGELFF. For the CDR3, the DNA is TGTGCCAGCAGTTTTCTCATAGCGGGAGGGCCCGGAACCGGGGAGCTGTTTTTT.

J is TRBJ2-5 and V is TRBV6-5, with a tentative D call TRBD1 (6 bases). This CDR3 has 12 amino acids. Germline CDR1 MNHEY, CDR2 SVGAGI. V was shortened by 5 bases and J by 3 bases, with 7 bases between the two germline ends. Here the CDR3 DNA reads TGTGCCAGCAGTGGGGGCGAAGAGACCCAGTACTTC. It is translated as CASSGGEETQYF.

The CDR3 sequence is CASRPRAGGNYNEQFF. CDR3 bases: TGTGCCAGCAGACCTCGGGCAGGGGGCAATTACAATGAGCAGTTCTTC. The chain is built from TRBV7-9 and TRBJ2-1; 8 bases agree with TRBD1. The V segment lost 6 bases and the J segment 4 bases; nucleotides outside the gene matches: 11. The CDR3 spans 16 residues. Per the germline V gene, CDR1 is SEHNR and CDR2 is FQNEAQ (reference sequence).

V gene TRBV9 combines with J gene TRBJ1-6; 7 nucleotides match TRBD1. V was pared by 4 bases and J by 10 bases, with 8 bases of the junction left unmatched. This CDR3 spans 14 amino acids. CDR1 and CDR2 (germline): SGDLS, YYNGEE. Written as DNA, the CDR3 is TGTGCCAGCAGCACCCGACAGGGTGGGTCACCCCTCCACTTT. Translation: CASSTRQGGSPLHF.

V usage is TRBV2 and J usage is TRBJ2-7; no clear D gene. The CDR3 extends over 11 amino acids. V dropped 10 bases and J dropped 3 bases, with 10 bases sitting between them. Germline V gene sequence: CDR1 SNHLY, CDR2 FYNNEI. The CDR3 here is CATVDYYEQYF. For the CDR3, the DNA is TGTGCCACCGTGGATTACTACGAGCAGTACTTC.